A single sample gave rise to the 16 T cell receptor beta chains below, sequenced in a study of persistence of HIV-infected CD4 T cells. These receptors are not linked to any known antigen. Cells were stimulated with overlapping HIV-1 Gag 15-mer peptides. Sorted nonresponding memory CD4+ T cells were CD40L-negative, CD69-negative, CD45RO-high. The libraries were made with immunoSEQ version 4 in survey mode. Generated by immunoSEQ multiplex PCR, the TCRdb table keeps only in-frame clones and is missing some. The repertoire consists of about 36,000 clones, with roughly 84% occurring once and the leading ten covering roughly 5.6%. The input for sequencing was cultured CD4+ T cells from PBMCs, taken from a patient who received antiretroviral therapy. The source is an adult with HIV. The donor label of this sample is uncertain.

The chain carries TRBV4-2 and TRBJ2-2; no definite D call. This CDR3 is built from 17 residues. Trimming stripped 0 bases from V and 0 bases from J, with 11 bases between. The V gene's germline CDR1 is LGHNA and CDR2 YNFKEQ. CDR3 DNA sequence: TGTGCCAGCAGCCAAGATCGAAGGGAATCGAACACCGGGGAGCTGTTTTTT. Encoded protein: CASSQDRRESNTGELFF.

This rearrangement joins TRBV29-1 to TRBJ2-7; 10 bases map to TRBD1. Germline assignment: CDR1 SQVTM and CDR2 ANQGSEA. V lost 1 base to trimming and J lost 3 bases; unmatched junction nucleotides: 0. The CDR3 sequence is 13 residues long. CDR3 amino acids: CSVEGTGGYEQYF. In DNA, the CDR3 is TGCAGCGTTGAAGGGACAGGGGGCTACGAGCAGTACTTC.

The chain is built from TRBV6-5 and TRBJ2-2; D is perhaps TRBD1 (6 bases). The CDR3 has 14 residues. V gave up 6 bases and J gave up 3 bases, with 11 bases separating them. CDR1 and CDR2 (germline): MNHEY, SVGAGI. CDR3 DNA: TGTGCCAGCAGGCCTCAGGGGTACACCGGGGAGCTGTTTTTT. Encoded protein: CASRPQGYTGELFF.

This clone was recorded only once. V and J are TRBV5-4 and TRBJ2-1; a weak D match, TRBD2 (5 bases). Trimming took off 1 base at V and 10 bases at J, with 15 bases between the two ends. The CDR3 length is 14 residues. CDR1 and CDR2 from the germline V gene are SGHNT and YYREEE (reference sequence). CDR3 nucleotides: TGTGCCAGCAGCTTGAGAGAGGGAAAATACGAGCAGTTCTTC. Translated: CASSLREGKYEQFF.

This chain connects TRBV7-3 to TRBJ2-7; D is perhaps TRBD1 (5 bases). Germline lookup yields CDR1 SGHTA and CDR2 FQGTGA. CDR3 size: 13 residues. The ends were cut back, 3 bases at V and 5 bases at J, with 11 bases in the middle. The CDR3 coding sequence is TGTGCCAGCAGCTTTTCCCAGGGCAACGAGCAGTACTTC. Translation: CASSFSQGNEQYF.

This sequence joins TRBV15 and TRBJ2-7; 9 nucleotides align to TRBD1. The CDR3 has 13 amino acids. Germline V CDR1 and CDR2: LNHNV, YYDKDF (reference sequence). V shed 8 bases, J shed 0 bases, and the junction held 2 bases outside the gene matches. CDR3 DNA sequence: TGTGCCACCGGGACAGGGATCTCCTACGAGCAGTACTTC. Its protein product is CATGTGISYEQYF.

The chain is built from TRBV7-9 and TRBJ1-5; D is undetermined. The CDR3 is 15 amino acids. With 3 bases removed from V and 5 bases from J, the gap between germline ends came to 14 bases. The V gene's germline CDR1 is SEHNR and CDR2 FQNEAQ (reference sequence). DNA for the CDR3: TGTGCCAGCAGCTTCTCAATCGGAATTGATCAGCCCCAGCATTTT. Protein sequence: CASSFSIGIDQPQHF.

V is TRBV29-1 and J is TRBJ2-3, with TRBD2 matching over 8 bases. The germline CDR1 and CDR2 sequences are SQVTM and ANQGSEA. Losses at the gene ends were 6 bases for V and 1 base for J; bases not matched to a gene: 6. The CDR3 sequence is 14 residues long. For the CDR3, the DNA is TGCAGCGTCCTATTTAGCGGGGGCACAGATACGCAGTATTTT. Its protein is CSVLFSGGTDTQYF.

The chain recombines TRBV5-1 with TRBJ1-2, with D possibly matching TRBD1 (6 bases). This CDR3 spans 13 amino acids. Germline CDR1 reads SGHRS; CDR2 reads YFSETQ. Trimming shortened V by 4 bases and J by 4 bases, and 11 bases separated the two germline ends. The CDR3 DNA sequence: TGCGCCAGCAGCAGTGGACAGATCTATGGCTACACCTTC. Translation: CASSSGQIYGYTF.

The rearrangement joins TRBV5-1 to TRBJ2-6; TRBD2 might be the D (5 bases). Trimming shortened V by 3 bases and J by 0 bases, and 13 bases separated the two germline ends. Germline CDR1 and CDR2: SGHRS and YFSETQ. The CDR3 runs to 17 residues. Here the CDR3 reads CASSWTSQSSGANVLTF. The CDR3 coding sequence is TGCGCCAGCAGCTGGACTTCCCAATCCTCTGGGGCCAACGTCCTGACTTTC.

The gene calls are TRBV12-5 and TRBJ2-2, with D possibly being TRBD2 (5 bases). The CDR3 extends over 14 amino acids. The germline gives CDR1 LGHNT, CDR2 FRNRAP. Trimming stripped 8 bases from V and 1 base from J, with 11 bases between. The CDR3 loop reads CASRGQENTGELFF. CDR3 nucleotides: TGTGCTAGTCGGGGTCAGGAGAACACCGGGGAGCTGTTTTTT.

The chain is built from TRBV4-2 and TRBJ1-6, with 7 nucleotides matching TRBD1. The junction had 6 bases not matched to a gene; V was cut back by 0 bases and J by 10 bases. Germline V gene sequence: CDR1 LGHNA, CDR2 YNFKEQ. This CDR3 region has 15 residues. The CDR3 sequence: CASSQDSQGDSPLHF. CDR3 sequence (DNA): TGTGCCAGCAGCCAAGACTCCCAGGGGGACTCACCCCTCCACTTT.

This clone was picked up one time. The V and J genes are TRBV5-1 and TRBJ1-3, with D maybe TRBD1 (5 bases). Germline CDR1 SGHRS, CDR2 YFSETQ. The CDR3 contains 17 residues. The germline V and J ends were trimmed by 4 bases and 0 bases, with 17 bases remaining between them. This chain's CDR3 is CASSPGGDPYSGNTIYF. The CDR3, as DNA: TGCGCCAGCAGCCCTGGGGGTGATCCCTACTCTGGAAACACCATATATTTT.

The chain carries TRBV14 and TRBJ1-2; D may be TRBD1 (5 bases). Trimming stripped 0 bases from V and 7 bases from J, with 15 bases between. Germline assignment: CDR1 SGHDN and CDR2 FVKESK. The length of the CDR3 is 15 residues. The CDR3 DNA reads as TGTGCCAGCAGCCAAGATTCCGGGGCGCGGTCTGGCTACACCTTC. Protein product: CASSQDSGARSGYTF.

This chain joins TRBV28 and TRBJ1-4; weak D call: TRBD1 (5 bases). V was shortened by 4 bases and J by 2 bases, with 11 bases between the two germline ends. Germline values: CDR1 MDHEN, CDR2 SYDVKM. This CDR3 is built from 15 residues. CDR3 sequence: CASSSPQGTNEKLFF. DNA of the CDR3: TGTGCCAGCAGTTCCCCCCAGGGTACTAATGAAAAACTGTTTTTT.

The J gene is TRBJ1-2, the V gene TRBV27; tentative D call: TRBD1 (5 bases). V dropped 2 bases and J dropped 4 bases, with 8 bases sitting between them. This CDR3 has 13 amino acids. CDR1 MNHEY and CDR2 SMNVEV come from the germline V gene (reference sequence). The CDR3 DNA reads as TGTGCCAGCAGTTTAGACAGCCGCTATGGCTACACCTTC. Its protein is CASSLDSRYGYTF.